The 9 T cell receptor beta chains listed next were all sequenced from one sample in a study of blood T cell repertoires in COVID-19. Clones were read by immunoSEQ multiplex PCR, and TCRdb kept only the in-frame ones, dropping some. The data show about 52,000 clones, roughly nine tenths seen once. The sequenced sample consisted of peripheral blood. The source of these receptors is a human donor with active COVID-19. The donor label of this sample is uncertain.

This clone was picked up one time. V usage is TRBV2 and J usage is TRBJ2-7; the match to TRBD2 covers 7 bases. The CDR3 extends over 14 amino acids. The germline CDR1 and CDR2 sequences are SNHLY and FYNNEI. V trimming: 4 bases; J trimming: 2 bases; junction bases outside the gene matches: 5. The CDR3 region is CASSAGDYPYEQYF. The CDR3 DNA is TGTGCCAGCAGTGCGGGGGACTACCCCTACGAGCAGTACTTC.

The chain employs TRBV7-9 and TRBJ1-3; D remains unclear. From germline, CDR1 is SEHNR and CDR2 FQNEAQ (reference sequence). The CDR3 spans 13 residues. V was pared by 1 base and J by 11 bases, with 12 bases between. The CDR3 sequence is CASSLGRLFAIYF. The CDR3 region has the DNA TGTGCCAGCAGCTTAGGAAGACTCTTCGCCATATATTTT. Based on the CDR3 plus reference TRBV7-9 and TRBJ1-3, the full variable domain is DTGVSQNPRHKITKRGQNVTFRCDPISEHNRLYWYRQTLGQGPEFLTYFQNEAQLEKSRLLSDRFSAERPKGSFSTLEIQRTEQGDSAMYLCASSLGRLFAIYFGEGSWLTVV.

This clone was found a few times. The V and J genes are TRBV11-3 and TRBJ2-7; TRBD1 might be the D (6 bases). V was cut by 4 bases and J by 5 bases, with 12 bases left in between. This CDR3 spans 13 amino acids. Germline CDR1 and CDR2: SGHNT and YENEEA. This CDR3 reads CASSWARGDEQYF. Written as DNA, the CDR3 is TGTGCCAGCAGCTGGGCCAGGGGTGACGAGCAGTACTTC.

The genes are TRBV16 and TRBJ1-2; D gene unclear. The CDR3 consists of 13 residues. V shed 2 bases and J shed 8 bases, with 12 bases lying between them. CDR1 is KGHSY and CDR2 is FQNENV in the germline V gene. CDR3 region: CASSQVSEEGYTF. The CDR3 DNA reads as TGTGCCAGCAGCCAAGTTTCAGAAGAAGGCTACACCTTC.

The rearrangement joins TRBV7-3 to TRBJ2-3; TRBD2 agrees at 9 bases. The CDR3 consists of 17 residues. Germline trimming cut 3 bases from V and 0 bases from J; bases unmatched to any gene: 7. Germline values: CDR1 SGHTA, CDR2 FQGTGA. This CDR3 reads CASSFGTSPLSTDTQYF. CDR3 coding DNA: TGTGCCAGCAGCTTCGGGACTAGCCCGCTAAGCACAGATACGCAGTATTTT.

The V gene is TRBV20-1, the J gene TRBJ2-5; possible D gene TRBD1, 6 bases. The CDR3 is 11 amino acids. The germline gives CDR1 DFQATT, CDR2 SNEGSKA (reference sequence). Trimming left V 3 bases short and J 5 bases short, with 7 bases between. The CDR3 DNA sequence: TGCAGTGCTAGGCAGGGGGAGACCCAGTACTTC. This codes for CSARQGETQYF.

This clone showed up just once. The chain combines TRBV5-4 with TRBJ1-1, with a tentative D call TRBD1 (6 bases). Germline-derived CDR1 and CDR2 are SGHNT and YYREEE (reference sequence). This CDR3 is 14 amino acids long. V was clipped by 0 bases and J by 4 bases, with 10 bases between them. The chain's CDR3 is CASSLDPGATEAFF. The CDR3 DNA sequence: TGTGCCAGCAGCTTGGATCCAGGGGCCACTGAAGCTTTCTTT.

This rearrangement joins TRBV6-4 to TRBJ1-1; D is uncertain. Germline V gene data show CDR1 as MRHNA and CDR2 as SNTAGT. This CDR3 region has 13 residues. Trimming took 6 bases from V and 6 from J, leaving 14 bases between them. The CDR3 loop reads CASRSTRVSEAFF. CDR3 in DNA: TGTGCCAGCAGATCAACCCGGGTATCTGAAGCTTTCTTT.

The gene calls are TRBV9 and TRBJ2-3; TRBD2 is a possible D gene (5 bases). The CDR3 extends over 16 amino acids. V dropped 3 bases and J dropped 2 bases, with 16 bases sitting between them. Germline assignment: CDR1 SGDLS and CDR2 YYNGEE. The chain's CDR3 is CASSAVGLSFTDTQYF. The CDR3 coding sequence is TGTGCCAGCAGCGCCGTAGGACTGAGTTTCACAGATACGCAGTATTTT.